Following are 26 T cell receptor beta chains from one sample sequenced in a study of blood T cell repertoires in COVID-19. Measured with immunoSEQ multiplex PCR; TCRdb has only the in-frame clones, and not every one. The table records about 220,000 clones, approximately 81% of them present only once. The sample was peripheral blood. Every receptor here comes from a woman of 80 years or more with acute or convalescent COVID-19.

DNA of the CDR3: TGTGCCAGCAGCTTTGGACAGACTGTTGGAAACACCATATATTTT. Translated, it gives CASSFGQTVGNTIYF. This chain links TRBV7-9 with TRBJ1-3, with D possibly TRBD1 on 6 matching bases. V dropped 3 bases and J dropped 3 bases, with 12 bases sitting between them. The CDR3 is 15 residues long. The V gene's germline CDR1 is SEHNR and CDR2 FQNEAQ (reference sequence).

This clone is a singleton in its sample. This CDR3 is CASSARQGQETQYF. The CDR3 DNA follows: TGTGCCAGCAGCGCCCGACAGGGCCAAGAGACCCAGTACTTC. The V gene is TRBV9, the J gene TRBJ2-5; 7 bases map to TRBD1. V trimming: 3 bases; J trimming: 1 base; junction bases outside the gene matches: 3. The V gene's germline CDR1 is SGDLS and CDR2 YYNGEE. The CDR3 is 14 amino acids.

CDR3 protein: CASGAGEINQPQHF. The CDR3 DNA sequence: TGTGCCAGTGGGGCGGGGGAGATTAATCAGCCCCAGCATTTT. V and J are TRBV19 and TRBJ1-5, with D possibly matching TRBD1 (5 bases). V was shortened by 8 bases and J by 4 bases, with 15 bases between the two germline ends. The germline V gene encodes CDR1 LNHDA and CDR2 SQIVND (reference sequence). The CDR3 runs to 14 residues.

The chain employs TRBV18 and TRBJ1-3, with no clear D. The V end was cut by 1 base, the J end by 0 bases, with 13 bases between. Looked up from germline, CDR1 is KGHSH and CDR2 is LQKENI. The CDR3 contains 17 residues. CDR3: CASSPRRLLDSGNTIYF. The CDR3 DNA sequence: TGTGCCAGCTCACCACGACGGCTACTAGACTCTGGAAACACCATATATTTT.

V gene TRBV14 combines with J gene TRBJ2-2; D is unclear. Trimming cost V 1 base and J 3 bases, with 12 bases left between them. The CDR3 extends over 16 amino acids. Per germline, CDR1 SGHDN and CDR2 FVKESK. CDR3 DNA: TGTGCCAGCAGCCAAGGTCACCCAACGGACACCGGGGAGCTGTTTTTT. This sequence encodes CASSQGHPTDTGELFF.

In DNA form, the CDR3 reads TGTGCCAGCAGCGTAGTCAAGGGGGCAGGCACTGAAGCTTTCTTT. Protein product: CASSVVKGAGTEAFF. The V call is TRBV9, the J call TRBJ1-1; 7 bases map to TRBD1. V lost 0 bases to trimming and J lost 4 bases; unmatched junction nucleotides: 6. Germline assignment: CDR1 SGDLS and CDR2 YYNGEE. There are 15 residues in the CDR3.

This clone was detected only a few times. This chain connects TRBV7-2 to TRBJ1-1; D ambiguous. In germline, CDR1 is SGHTA, CDR2 FQGNSA. Trimming removed 1 base from V and 1 base from J, with 4 bases in between. The CDR3 is 13 residues long. The chain's CDR3 is CASSLVANTEAFF. For the CDR3, the DNA is TGTGCCAGCAGCTTAGTAGCGAACACTGAAGCTTTCTTT.

The CDR3 is CASSEFPRFYSGANVLTF. CDR3 coding DNA: TGTGCCAGCAGTGAATTTCCAAGATTCTACTCTGGGGCCAACGTCCTGACTTTC. This chain connects TRBV2 to TRBJ2-6; no definite D call. Trimming removed 2 bases at V and 0 bases at J, with 14 bases between. The CDR3 has 18 residues. Germline V gives CDR1 SNHLY, CDR2 FYNNEI.

This chain joins TRBV7-2 and TRBJ2-1; D is perhaps TRBD2 (6 bases). Germline-derived CDR1 and CDR2 are SGHTA and FQGNSA. V was pared by 5 bases and J by 12 bases, with 20 bases between. This CDR3 is built from 14 residues. The CDR3 sequence: CASSPGRRSGRQFF. In DNA form, the CDR3 reads TGTGCCAGCAGCCCTGGACGGAGATCCGGGAGGCAGTTCTTC. The entire variable domain, with the rest obtained from reference TRBV7-2 and TRBJ2-1, is as follows: GAGVSQSPSNKVTEKGKDVELRCDPISGHTALYWYRQSLGQGLEFLIYFQGNSAPDKSGLPSDRFSAERTGGSVSTLTIQRTQQEDSAVYLCASSPGRRSGRQFFGPGTRLTVL.

V gene TRBV7-2 combines with J gene TRBJ2-7, with 9 bases matching TRBD2. Germline lookup yields CDR1 SGHTA and CDR2 FQGNSA. The CDR3 totals 17 residues. V lost 3 bases and J lost 5; bases outside the gene matches: 14. The CDR3 nucleotides are TGTGCCAGCAGCTTTGGGTGGGCGCGGGGGGGTCCCCACGAGCAGTACTTC. It specifies CASSFGWARGGPHEQYF.

This chain links TRBV21-1 with TRBJ2-1; TRBD1 is the table's D call and was not checked against the DNA. TRBV21-1 is labeled a pseudogene. This CDR3 is built from 16 residues. The CDR3 loop is CASSKGADRDNNEQFF. The DNA of the CDR3 is TGTGCCAGCAGCAAAGGGGCGGACAGGGATAACAATGAGCAGTTCTTC.

Only a few counts were recorded for this clone. The chain recombines TRBV25-1 with TRBJ1-4; no reliable D call. Trimming took off 3 bases at V and 2 bases at J, with 13 bases between the two ends. The CDR3 covers 16 residues. Germline CDR1 reads MGHDK; CDR2 reads SYGVNS. The CDR3 coding sequence is TGTGCCAGCAGTGAGCAACGGTTTCGGACTAATGAAAAACTGTTTTTT. The encoded protein is CASSEQRFRTNEKLFF.

V is TRBV2 and J is TRBJ1-2, with D possibly TRBD1 on 5 matching bases. The germline V gene has CDR1 SNHLY and CDR2 FYNNEI. The CDR3 contains 15 residues. V shed 6 bases and J shed 4 bases, with 18 bases lying between them. CDR3 nucleotides: TGTGCCAGCAGGGGGCGGGGTATGGGTTTCTATGGCTACACCTTC. This translates into CASRGRGMGFYGYTF.

This clone was seen only a few times. J is TRBJ1-2 and V is TRBV20-1; maybe TRBD1 (6 bases). The CDR3 loop spans 11 amino acids. V was cut by 8 bases and J by 4 bases, with 11 bases left in between. The germline CDR1 and CDR2 sequences are DFQATT and SNEGSKA (reference sequence). CDR3 sequence: CSWKGVYGYTF. The CDR3 nucleotides are TGCAGTTGGAAGGGGGTCTATGGCTACACCTTC.

The J gene is TRBJ2-1, the V gene TRBV9; 10 bases are shared with TRBD1. Germline trimming cut 3 bases from V and 3 bases from J; bases unmatched to any gene: 6. This CDR3 region has 16 residues. Germline V gene sequence: CDR1 SGDLS, CDR2 YYNGEE. The CDR3 spells CASSEWGDRGYNEQFF. For the CDR3, the DNA is TGTGCCAGCAGCGAGTGGGGGGACAGGGGCTACAATGAGCAGTTCTTC.

This clone was observed a single time. J is TRBJ1-5 and V is TRBV19; TRBD1 matches at 8 bases. Germline CDR1 is LNHDA and CDR2 is SQIVND (reference sequence). V was clipped by 6 bases and J by 7 bases; unmatched bases: 11. CDR3 length equals 15 residues. DNA of the CDR3: TGTGCCAGTAGCCTCGGAGCAGGGGGCAGGCAGCCCCAGCATTTT. Protein product: CASSLGAGGRQPQHF. Complete variable domain (other parts from reference TRBV19 and TRBJ1-5): DGGITQSPKYLFRKEGQNVTLSCEQNLNHDAMYWYRQDPGQGLRLIYYSQIVNDFQKGDIAEGYSVSREKKESFPLTVTSAQKNPTAFYLCASSLGAGGRQPQHFGDGTRLSIL.

This clone occurred once. The V gene is TRBV29-1, the J gene TRBJ2-7; unclear D gene. In germline, CDR1 is SQVTM, CDR2 ANQGSEA. V dropped 7 bases and J dropped 3 bases, with 13 bases sitting between them. CDR3 size: 12 residues. Here the CDR3 DNA reads TGCAGCGCCCGCAGAACCGACTACGAGCAGTACTTC. Its protein product is CSARRTDYEQYF.

This clone was counted a single time. The gene calls are TRBV5-1 and TRBJ2-7, with TRBD1 identical over 10 bases. The CDR3 is 13 amino acids. Germline values: CDR1 SGHRS, CDR2 YFSETQ. After removal of 6 bases from V and 6 bases from J, the junction contained 6 bases not matched to a gene. CDR3 protein: CASTPGTGAEQYF. The CDR3 region has the DNA TGCGCCAGCACGCCCGGGACAGGGGCCGAGCAGTACTTC.

The chain employs TRBV19 and TRBJ2-3, with a tentative D call TRBD2 (6 bases). Germline CDR1 LNHDA, CDR2 SQIVND (reference sequence). V gave up 3 bases and J gave up 5 bases, with 18 bases separating them. CDR3 length equals 16 residues. CDR3 nucleotides: TGTGCCAGTAGTATGAGGCGGGACTGGATGCGAGATACGCAGTATTTT. This sequence encodes CASSMRRDWMRDTQYF.

The rearrangement uses TRBV7-9 and TRBJ1-3; 8 bases are a match to TRBD1. Looked up from germline, CDR1 is SEHNR and CDR2 is FQNEAQ (reference sequence). The CDR3 loop spans 14 amino acids. The V segment lost 7 bases and the J segment 2 bases; nucleotides outside the gene matches: 4. For the CDR3, the DNA is TGTGCCAGCACTAGACAGGGGCCTGGAAACACCATATATTTT. It encodes CASTRQGPGNTIYF.

The rearrangement uses TRBV6-5 and TRBJ1-2, with a tentative D call TRBD1 (5 bases). CDR1 and CDR2 from the germline V gene are MNHEY and SVGAGI. The V and J ends lost 6 bases and 4 bases respectively, with 12 bases between them. The CDR3 loop spans 13 amino acids. This CDR3 is CASSQQEFYGYTF. CDR3 nucleotide sequence: TGTGCCAGCAGCCAACAGGAATTCTATGGCTACACCTTC.

The chain has TRBV2 and TRBJ2-1; no definite D call. V was shortened by 8 bases and J by 7 bases, with 21 bases between the two germline ends. Germline-derived CDR1 and CDR2 are SNHLY and FYNNEI. This CDR3 is built from 15 residues. The CDR3 coding sequence is TGTGCCAGCTCACGATCGAGCCCCGGGTTGAATGAGCAGTTCTTC. Amino acids: CASSRSSPGLNEQFF.

The gene calls are TRBV20-1 and TRBJ2-3, with D uncertain. There are 10 residues in the CDR3. The V end was cut by 6 bases, the J end by 5 bases, with 6 bases between. The germline V gene encodes CDR1 DFQATT and CDR2 SNEGSKA (reference sequence). The DNA of the CDR3 is TGCAGTGCCATAGAAGATACGCAGTATTTT. This codes for CSAIEDTQYF.

This chain connects TRBV4-2 to TRBJ1-1; perhaps TRBD1 as D (6 bases). Between the trimmed V and J ends, which lost 4 bases and 3 bases, there was a span of 9 bases. The CDR3 has 13 amino acids. The germline gives CDR1 LGHNA, CDR2 YNFKEQ. This CDR3 is CASSRGRDTEAFF. In DNA, the CDR3 is TGTGCCAGCAGCCGGGGGCGAGACACTGAAGCTTTCTTT.

V is TRBV5-4 and J is TRBJ1-2; D is possibly TRBD1 (6 bases). This CDR3 has 14 residues. Trimming took off 6 bases at V and 5 bases at J, with 17 bases between the two ends. Per germline, CDR1 SGHNT and CDR2 YYREEE (reference sequence). CDR3 sequence (DNA): TGTGCCAGCACCAAGTCACAGGGCGGTTATGGCTACACCTTC. Protein: CASTKSQGGYGYTF.

V is TRBV2 and J is TRBJ1-2; D is unresolved. Germline-derived CDR1 and CDR2 are SNHLY and FYNNEI. Trimming stripped 2 bases from V and 8 bases from J, with 15 bases between. CDR3 length: 14 amino acids. CDR3 loop: CASSEMGPHSGYTF. CDR3 DNA: TGTGCCAGCAGTGAAATGGGCCCCCATTCGGGCTACACCTTC.